One sample yielded the 8 T cell receptor beta chains listed below, sequenced in a study of technical replicates of blood from a few donors. Only in-frame clones appear in the TCRdb table, and some are missing; sequencing was by immunoSEQ multiplex PCR. In the table there are more than 75,000 clones, 85% to 95% of which are singletons. The specimen sequenced was T cells isolated from PBMCs. The receptors were gathered from a human donor in good health.

The gene calls are TRBV10-2 and TRBJ1-5; D gene unclear. This CDR3 has 15 residues. V gave up 0 bases and J gave up 4 bases, with 10 bases separating them. The germline CDR1 and CDR2 sequences are WSHSY and SAAADI. The CDR3 loop reads CASSESISGNQPQHF. CDR3 nucleotide sequence: TGCGCCAGCAGTGAGTCGATATCGGGTAATCAGCCCCAGCATTTT.

In DNA form, the CDR3 reads TGTGCCACCAGCATTCGACCCGGGACAGACTCCCAAGAGACCCAGTACTTC. Translation: CATSIRPGTDSQETQYF. This chain connects TRBV15 to TRBJ2-5; 7 bases fit TRBD1. The V gene end was trimmed by 4 bases and the J gene end by 1 base; junction bases not matched to a gene: 12. The CDR3 totals 17 residues. Per germline, CDR1 LNHNV and CDR2 YYDKDF (reference sequence).

V and J are TRBV7-9 and TRBJ2-7; D is unclear. CDR1 and CDR2 from the germline V gene are SEHNR and FQNEAQ (reference sequence). The CDR3 is 12 amino acids. V lost 5 bases to trimming and J lost 12 bases, with 17 bases between them. CDR3 nucleotides: TGTGCCAGCAGCGATCTCTCACTCGTCGGGTACTTC. Translating gives CASSDLSLVGYF.

The chain has TRBV12-5 and TRBJ1-2; 7 bases align to TRBD1. J lost 6 bases, V lost 1 base, and 5 bases had no gene match. This CDR3 region has 14 residues. The germline V gene has CDR1 LGHNT and CDR2 FRNRAP. DNA for the CDR3: TGTGCTAGTGGTTTGGGAAGGGGGCTTGATGGCTACACCTTC. Amino acids: CASGLGRGLDGYTF.

The chain employs TRBV5-1 and TRBJ2-7; 15 bases match TRBD2. The CDR3 totals 17 residues. V dropped 4 bases and J dropped 5; count of bases not matched to a gene: 10. Germline-derived CDR1 and CDR2 are SGHRS and YFSETQ. Here the CDR3 reads CASSLPGTSGGSHEQYF. In DNA, the CDR3 is TGCGCCAGCAGCCTTCCCGGGACTAGCGGGGGGTCCCACGAGCAGTACTTC.

The CDR3: CASSDGGHLSYEQYF. Written as DNA, the CDR3 is TGCGCCAGCAGTGATGGGGGACACCTCTCCTACGAGCAGTACTTC. The V and J genes are TRBV10-1 and TRBJ2-7, with a tentative D call TRBD1 (6 bases). V was pared by 3 bases and J by 0 bases, with 12 bases between. The CDR3 has 15 residues. CDR1 and CDR2 (germline): WNHNN, SYGVQD (reference sequence).

V gene TRBV7-8 combines with J gene TRBJ1-5; a weak D match, TRBD1 (5 bases). V was shortened by 3 bases and J by 7 bases, with 7 bases between the two germline ends. Germline CDR1 and CDR2: SGHVS and FQNEAQ. The CDR3 extends over 12 amino acids. The CDR3 region is CASSFRGQPQHF. The CDR3 DNA reads as TGTGCCAGCAGCTTTAGGGGCCAGCCCCAGCATTTT. Supplemented by reference TRBV7-8 and TRBJ1-5, the full variable domain reads GAGVSQSPRYKVAKRGQDVALRCDPISGHVSLFWYQQALGQGPEFLTYFQNEAQLDKSGLPSDRFFAERPEGSVSTLKIQRTQQEDSAVYLCASSFRGQPQHFGDGTRLSIL.

The chain links TRBV7-2 to TRBJ2-1; D is undetermined. The germline V gene encodes CDR1 SGHTA and CDR2 FQGNSA. V was clipped by 5 bases and J by 0 bases, with 11 bases between them. This CDR3 spans 15 amino acids. The CDR3 loop reads CASSPTMGSYNEQFF. Here the CDR3 DNA reads TGTGCCAGCAGCCCGACAATGGGCTCCTACAATGAGCAGTTCTTC.